The 28 T cell receptor beta chains reported below all come from one sample, sequenced in a study of OX40 agonist ivuxolimab in advanced cancers. Clones were sequenced by immunoSEQ multiplex PCR, and TCRdb holds only the in-frame ones, with some missing. The sample holds tens of thousands of clones; more than 80% are singletons and the top ten take 15% to 20%. Here the sequenced sample was CD4+ or CD8+ T cells sorted from blood, taken in a trial of the OX40 agonist ivuxolimab. These receptors came from an adult with an advanced solid tumor such as melanoma, head and neck, liver or kidney cancer.

The genes are TRBV6-1 and TRBJ1-2, with D possibly TRBD1 on 6 matching bases. V was shortened by 0 bases and J by 4 bases, with 18 bases between the two germline ends. Germline values: CDR1 MNHNS, CDR2 SASEGT. The CDR3 length is 17 residues. CDR3 coding DNA: TGTGCCAGCAGTGAAGCGCTAGGGGGAGTAGTTCGCTATGGCTACACCTTC. Translation gives CASSEALGGVVRYGYTF.

The chain couples TRBV14 to TRBJ2-7; 7 positions agree with TRBD1. The trim removed 4 bases at V and 0 bases at J, leaving 6 bases unmatched. This CDR3 is built from 15 residues. The germline gives CDR1 SGHDN, CDR2 FVKESK. The CDR3: CASSRTGVPSYEQYF. The CDR3 DNA reads as TGTGCCAGCAGCCGAACAGGGGTCCCCTCCTACGAGCAGTACTTC.

The chain links TRBV4-1 to TRBJ1-4; D gene unclear. Germline CDR1 reads MGHRA; CDR2 reads YSYEKL. The CDR3 loop spans 14 amino acids. V gave up 2 bases and J gave up 8 bases, with 12 bases separating them. The CDR3 loop reads CASSQTGGWEKLFF. In DNA form, the CDR3 reads TGCGCCAGCAGCCAAACGGGCGGTTGGGAAAAACTGTTTTTT.

CDR3 residues: CASSLETGGLEKLFF. In DNA, the CDR3 is TGTGCCAGCAGCCTCGAGACAGGGGGTTTGGAAAAACTGTTTTTT. The V call is TRBV14, the J call TRBJ1-4; 9 positions match TRBD1. V gave up 4 bases and J gave up 8 bases; unmatched junction bases: 8. Germline V gene lookup returns CDR1 SGHDN and CDR2 FVKESK. This CDR3 has 15 amino acids.

V gene TRBV4-1 combines with J gene TRBJ2-3; TRBD2 agrees at 14 bases. The ends lost 0 bases at V and 1 base at J; junction bases unmatched: 9. This CDR3 comprises 20 residues. Germline V CDR1 and CDR2: MGHRA, YSYEKL. The CDR3 loop reads CASSQDDRGLAGVRTDTQYF. For the CDR3, the DNA is TGCGCCAGCAGCCAAGATGATCGGGGACTAGCGGGGGTTCGCACAGATACGCAGTATTTT.

The CDR3 sequence is CASSSPTTSTVYEQYF. The CDR3 nucleotides read TGTGCCAGCAGTTCCCCTACGACCTCGACAGTTTACGAGCAGTACTTC. The chain joins TRBV28 to TRBJ2-7; maybe TRBD1 (5 bases). The CDR3 contains 16 residues. V was cut by 4 bases and J by 4 bases, with 20 bases left in between. Germline V CDR1 and CDR2: MDHEN, SYDVKM.

The gene calls are TRBV28 and TRBJ1-5; D is unclear. Germline CDR1 reads MDHEN; CDR2 reads SYDVKM. The CDR3 is 15 residues long. Trimming took 2 bases from V and 1 from J, leaving 9 bases between them. The CDR3 region has the DNA TGTGCCAGCAGTTTACTCGTTATGAGCAATCAGCCCCAGCATTTT. Its protein product is CASSLLVMSNQPQHF.

The chain couples TRBV5-1 to TRBJ2-1; D unresolved. Germline CDR1 SGHRS, CDR2 YFSETQ. The CDR3 contains 15 residues. Trimming stripped 0 bases from V and 7 bases from J, with 14 bases between. The CDR3: CASSLEGSTRNEQFF. The CDR3 DNA sequence: TGCGCCAGCAGCTTGGAAGGTTCGACCCGGAATGAGCAGTTCTTC.

The V gene is TRBV7-8, the J gene TRBJ2-5, with D possibly matching TRBD2 (5 bases). With 5 bases removed from V and 7 bases from J, the gap between germline ends came to 17 bases. This CDR3 is 14 amino acids long. Germline V gives CDR1 SGHVS, CDR2 FQNEAQ. The CDR3 DNA reads as TGTGCCAGCAGCCTAGAGAGGGCCTTAGGGACCCAGTACTTC. As protein: CASSLERALGTQYF.

The chain has TRBV5-4 and TRBJ2-3, with a tentative D call TRBD2 (5 bases). The V end lost 1 base, the J end lost 6 bases, and 18 bases lay between the germline ends. Germline-derived CDR1 and CDR2 are SGHNT and YYREEE (reference sequence). The CDR3 contains 16 residues. CDR3 nucleotides: TGTGCCAGCAGCTTGAGCGGCGAGGGCCTTCCCGATACGCAGTATTTT. It encodes CASSLSGEGLPDTQYF.

The CDR3 region is CASSLGRGSTDTQYF. The CDR3 nucleotides are TGTGCCAGCAGCTTGGGTAGGGGAAGCACAGATACGCAGTATTTT. This chain links TRBV5-4 with TRBJ2-3, with a possible D match to TRBD1 (5 bases). Per germline, CDR1 SGHNT and CDR2 YYREEE (reference sequence). Trimming stripped 0 bases from V and 0 bases from J, with 8 bases between. This CDR3 comprises 15 residues.

This chain joins TRBV28 and TRBJ2-3, with D maybe TRBD2 (6 bases). From germline, CDR1 is MDHEN and CDR2 SYDVKM. V lost 3 bases and J 3 bases, leaving 13 bases between the germline ends. The CDR3 has 15 residues. The CDR3 bases are TGTGCCAGCAGTTTCGATCTAGCGAGTACAGATACGCAGTATTTT. Translating gives CASSFDLASTDTQYF.

This chain joins TRBV9 and TRBJ2-3, with D possibly being TRBD2 (7 bases). CDR3 size: 16 residues. Germline V CDR1 and CDR2: SGDLS, YYNGEE. Trimming removed 0 bases from V and 1 base from J, with 12 bases in between. CDR3 sequence: CASSVGVGGGTDTQYF. Written as DNA, the CDR3 is TGTGCCAGCAGCGTAGGGGTAGGGGGGGGCACAGATACGCAGTATTTT.

V usage is TRBV25-1 and J usage is TRBJ1-1, with 9 nucleotides matching TRBD1. CDR3 length: 14 residues. Germline V gene data show CDR1 as MGHDK and CDR2 as SYGVNS. Trimming at V came to 6 bases and at J to 7 bases, leaving 9 bases not matched to a gene. The CDR3 DNA reads as TGTGCCAGCAGCCAACCCGGGACAGGGAGTGAAGCTTTCTTT. This codes for CASSQPGTGSEAFF.

This chain uses TRBV7-6 with TRBJ2-7; the D gene could be TRBD1 or TRBD2 (6 bases each). With 4 bases removed from V and 2 bases from J, the gap between germline ends came to 18 bases. The germline CDR1 and CDR2 sequences are SGHVS and FNYEAQ. CDR3 length equals 16 residues. CDR3: CASSSAPRGLPYEQYF. The CDR3 DNA reads as TGTGCCAGCAGCTCCGCCCCCAGGGGACTCCCCTACGAGCAGTACTTC.

V and J are TRBV28 and TRBJ2-1, with a possible D match to TRBD2 (5 bases). V was clipped by 4 bases and J by 9 bases, with 10 bases between them. Germline V gene sequence: CDR1 MDHEN, CDR2 SYDVKM. The CDR3 is made up of 12 amino acids. In DNA form, the CDR3 reads TGTGCCAGCAGTTCAACTAGACCTGAGCAGTTCTTC. As protein: CASSSTRPEQFF.

The chain joins TRBV6-1 to TRBJ1-5; a possible D gene is TRBD1 (6 bases). There are 15 residues in the CDR3. Trimming pared 3 bases from V and 4 bases from J, leaving 13 bases between. Germline V gene lookup returns CDR1 MNHNS and CDR2 SASEGT. CDR3 residues: CASSELQGGNQPQHF. As DNA, the CDR3 is TGTGCCAGCAGTGAGTTACAGGGAGGGAATCAGCCCCAGCATTTT.

This chain joins TRBV15 and TRBJ2-1; 9 bases align to TRBD2. Per the germline V gene, CDR1 is LNHNV and CDR2 is YYDKDF (reference sequence). V lost 5 bases, J lost 6 bases, and 8 bases stayed unmatched. The CDR3 spans 15 residues. The chain's CDR3 is CATSPGLAGSNEQFF. CDR3 DNA: TGTGCCACCAGCCCGGGGCTAGCGGGATCCAATGAGCAGTTCTTC. Full variable domain (rest looked up from reference TRBV15 and TRBJ2-1): DAMVIQNPRYQVTQFGKPVTLSCSQTLNHNVMYWYQQKSSQAPKLLFHYYDKDFNNEADTPDNFQSRRPNTSFCFLDIRSPGLGDTAMYLCATSPGLAGSNEQFFGPGTRLTVL.

The V call is TRBV19, the J call TRBJ1-1; D not certain. Germline-derived CDR1 and CDR2 are LNHDA and SQIVND (reference sequence). This CDR3 spans 14 amino acids. V gave up 3 bases and J gave up 4 bases, with 12 bases separating them. The chain's CDR3 is CASSISAWATEAFF. In nucleotides, the CDR3 is TGTGCCAGTAGTATCTCGGCCTGGGCCACTGAAGCTTTCTTT.

This chain links TRBV28 with TRBJ2-3; D not resolved. The germline V gene has CDR1 MDHEN and CDR2 SYDVKM. V gave up 5 bases and J gave up 4 bases, with 4 bases separating them. This CDR3 comprises 11 residues. CDR3 coding DNA: TGTGCCAGCAGTAGATCAGATACGCAGTATTTT. Amino acids: CASSRSDTQYF.

The V gene is TRBV27, the J gene TRBJ2-7, with 10 bases lining up with TRBD1. The CDR3 extends over 17 amino acids. J lost 2 bases, V lost 3 bases, and 10 bases had no gene match. Germline-derived CDR1 and CDR2 are MNHEY and SMNVEV (reference sequence). DNA for the CDR3: TGTGCCAGCAGTTTGACAGGGGGCAAAACCACTCCCTACGAGCAGTACTTC. It encodes CASSLTGGKTTPYEQYF.

The DNA for the CDR3 is TGTGCCAGCAGCTCAGGGACTAGCGCGGATACGCAGTATTTT. Translated, it gives CASSSGTSADTQYF. The chain carries TRBV7-6 and TRBJ2-3; TRBD2 matches 10 bases. The CDR3 totals 14 residues. Germline V gene sequence: CDR1 SGHVS, CDR2 FNYEAQ. Trimming at V came to 4 bases and at J to 6 bases, leaving 4 bases not matched to a gene.

The J gene is TRBJ2-1, the V gene TRBV6-5, with D unclear. Germline assignment: CDR1 MNHEY and CDR2 SVGAGI. The CDR3 is made up of 14 amino acids. V was trimmed by 2 bases and J by 7 bases, leaving 12 bases between them. The CDR3 DNA is TGTGCCAGCAGTTACCTAACCCAGAGAAATGAGCAGTTCTTC. This encodes CASSYLTQRNEQFF.

DNA for the CDR3: TGTGCCAGCAGTACGGAGCCGCTGAACACTGAAGCTTTCTTT. It encodes CASSTEPLNTEAFF. This chain connects TRBV21-1 to TRBJ1-1. TRBV21-1 is a documented pseudogene. This CDR3 region has 14 residues.

The genes are TRBV7-2 and TRBJ2-1; possibly TRBD2 for D (6 bases). This CDR3 comprises 16 residues. Germline V gene data show CDR1 as SGHTA and CDR2 as FQGNSA. V was pared by 3 bases and J by 8 bases, with 20 bases between. The CDR3 here is CASSFFASERGDEQFF. The CDR3 DNA reads as TGTGCCAGCAGCTTTTTCGCTAGCGAGAGAGGGGATGAGCAGTTCTTC.

The V gene is TRBV9, the J gene TRBJ2-2; the D gene is possibly TRBD2 (6 bases). CDR3 length equals 16 residues. The germline V gene encodes CDR1 SGDLS and CDR2 YYNGEE. Between the trimmed V and J ends, which lost 3 bases and 4 bases, there was a span of 16 bases. CDR3 protein: CASSAWASAPTGELFF. CDR3 coding DNA: TGTGCCAGCAGCGCATGGGCTAGCGCCCCCACCGGGGAGCTGTTTTTT.

This sequence joins TRBV6-5 and TRBJ2-4; D remains ambiguous. CDR1 MNHEY and CDR2 SVGAGI come from the germline V gene. This CDR3 region has 15 residues. Trimming removed 0 bases from V and 0 bases from J, with 6 bases in between. CDR3 DNA: TGTGCCAGCAGTTACTCGTGGGTAGCCAAAAACATTCAGTACTTC. Translating it yields CASSYSWVAKNIQYF.

The chain recombines TRBV28 with TRBJ1-5; unclear D gene. V lost 11 bases and J lost 0, with 11 bases in between. This CDR3 contains 13 residues. From germline, CDR1 is MDHEN and CDR2 SYDVKM. The DNA for the CDR3 is TGTGCCGCGATGGATTTTAGCAATCAGCCCCAGCATTTT. It specifies CAAMDFSNQPQHF.